This TCR beta chain came from a study of beta chain features in type 1 diabetes. Findings of the study overall: Type 1 diabetes patients showed a moderate but significant shortening of TCRB CDR3s in all four CD4+ subsets. Junctions at VDJ sites from type 1 diabetes patients had fewer insertions and more deletions.

The entirety of the isolated RNA underwent reverse transcription, so expressed TCRB transcripts were sequenced. The method was immunoSEQ multiplex PCR; TCRdb's version includes in-frame clones alone and lacks a portion of them. The sample shows hundreds of thousands of clones, 10% to 15% of them seen only once. With respect to this clone: What it binds is not known.

The material sequenced was naive CD4+ T cells from blood. This receptor was identified in a man aged 18 to 30 with type 1 diabetes.

The CDR3 is CAWSRGSYNSPLHF. The CDR3, as DNA: TGTGCCTGGAGTCGGGGGTCCTATAATTCACCCCTCCACTTT. The chain links TRBV30 to TRBJ1-6; D perhaps matches TRBD1 (5 bases). Germline V CDR1 and CDR2: GTSNPN, SVGIG (reference sequence). The CDR3 runs to 14 residues. V was pared by 2 bases and J by 1 base, with 6 bases between.